This is a list of T cell receptor beta chains from one sample in a study of blood T cell repertoires in COVID-19. Profiling relied on immunoSEQ multiplex PCR, and the TCRdb table lists in-frame clones only, not all of them. The repertoire holds 370,000 or so clones, with about 80% as singletons. Sequencing was done on a sample of peripheral blood. These receptors all stem from a human donor with acute or convalescent COVID-19. The donor label of this sample is uncertain. The CDR3 runs from the conserved cysteine through the conserved F or W. The order of the fields is D gene, V gene, J gene, clone size, CDR3 DNA, CDR3 protein. A D gene is named only where the DNA matches it firmly. Expanded clones are given a class, and other clones once, few, many or no size at all.

D gene: TRBD1
V gene: TRBV27
J gene: TRBJ1-1
clone size: once
CDR3 DNA: TGTGCCAGCAGACTGGGACAGCAGAACACTGAAGCTTTCTTT
CDR3 protein: CASRLGQQNTEAFF

D gene: -
V gene: TRBV5-1
J gene: TRBJ2-7
clone size: -
CDR3 DNA: TGCGCCAGCAGTTTAACTCCCTCTGGACTGGGCGACGAGCAGTACTTC
CDR3 protein: CASSLTPSGLGDEQYF

D gene: -
V gene: TRBV27
J gene: TRBJ1-2
clone size: -
CDR3 DNA: TGTGCCAGCAGCGGGGGGGGTAACTATGGCTACACCTTC
CDR3 protein: CASSGGGNYGYTF

D gene: TRBD2
V gene: TRBV3-1/TRBV3-2
J gene: TRBJ2-3
clone size: -
CDR3 DNA: TGTGCCAGCAGCCAAGCGCGGGGGGGCACAGATACGCAGTATTTT
CDR3 protein: CASSQARGGTDTQYF

D gene: TRBD1
V gene: TRBV19
J gene: TRBJ1-2
clone size: once
CDR3 DNA: TGTGCCAGTAGTCGGGACAGGGCTGGCTACACCTTC
CDR3 protein: CASSRDRAGYTF

D gene: TRBD1
V gene: TRBV6-5
J gene: TRBJ2-7
clone size: -
CDR3 DNA: TGTGCCAGCAGCCTTTCCGGGACAGGGAAACGCGAGCAGTACTTC
CDR3 protein: CASSLSGTGKREQYF

D gene: -
V gene: TRBV6-6
J gene: TRBJ2-7
clone size: -
CDR3 DNA: TGTGCCAGCAGTTACAACAGGCTTTCCTACGAGCAGTACTTC
CDR3 protein: CASSYNRLSYEQYF

D gene: TRBD1
V gene: TRBV18
J gene: TRBJ1-4
clone size: -
CDR3 DNA: TGTGCCAGCTCACCCGGGACAGCTAATGAAAAACTGTTTTTT
CDR3 protein: CASSPGTANEKLFF

D gene: TRBD1
V gene: TRBV3-1/TRBV3-2
J gene: TRBJ2-1
clone size: once
CDR3 DNA: TGTGCCAGCAGCCAAGATTCCAGGGGGTTATCCCAGTTCTTC
CDR3 protein: CASSQDSRGLSQFF

D gene: TRBD2
V gene: TRBV18
J gene: TRBJ2-1
clone size: few
CDR3 DNA: TGTGCCAGCTCAATCCTAGCGGGGGAGTATGAGCAGTTCTTC
CDR3 protein: CASSILAGEYEQFF

D gene: -
V gene: TRBV20-1
J gene: TRBJ2-7
clone size: -
CDR3 DNA: TGCAGTGCCAGTCGTTCCGGGGCCTACGAGCAGTACTTC
CDR3 protein: CSASRSGAYEQYF

D gene: -
V gene: TRBV19
J gene: TRBJ2-5
clone size: -
CDR3 DNA: TGTGCCAGTAGTGTAACAGGGAGAGAGACCCAGTACTTC
CDR3 protein: CASSVTGRETQYF

D gene: -
V gene: TRBV6-5
J gene: TRBJ1-1
clone size: -
CDR3 DNA: TGTGCCAGCAGTTACGAAGGGACACTGAACACTGAAGCTTTCTTT
CDR3 protein: CASSYEGTLNTEAFF

D gene: -
V gene: TRBV28
J gene: TRBJ1-1
clone size: -
CDR3 DNA: TGTGCCAGCAGTCGTAATGGTGCGACTGAAGCTTTCTTT
CDR3 protein: CASSRNGATEAFF

D gene: -
V gene: TRBV6-6
J gene: TRBJ2-7
clone size: -
CDR3 DNA: TGTGCCAGCAGAACCGGGACAGTGGGGGGTGGCGAGCAGTACTTC
CDR3 protein: CASRTGTVGGGEQYF

D gene: -
V gene: TRBV6-6
J gene: TRBJ1-6
clone size: few
CDR3 DNA: TGTGCCAGCAGTCTCACAGGCTCCAACTCCTATAATTCACCCCTCCACTTT
CDR3 protein: CASSLTGSNSYNSPLHF

D gene: TRBD2
V gene: TRBV7-6
J gene: TRBJ2-1
clone size: -
CDR3 DNA: TGTGCCAGCAGCATCAGACTAGCGGGAGTACTGAGTGAGCAGTTCTTC
CDR3 protein: CASSIRLAGVLSEQFF

D gene: TRBD1
V gene: TRBV11-2
J gene: TRBJ2-7
clone size: -
CDR3 DNA: TGTGCCAGCACCCGCGGAACGGGGACAGGTTCTTCCTACGAGCAGTACTTC
CDR3 protein: CASTRGTGTGSSYEQYF

D gene: TRBD1
V gene: TRBV2
J gene: TRBJ2-5
clone size: -
CDR3 DNA: TGTGCCAGCAGTGAGGAACAGGGGGCTTGGGAGACCCAGTACTTC
CDR3 protein: CASSEEQGAWETQYF

D gene: TRBD2
V gene: TRBV9
J gene: TRBJ2-5
clone size: -
CDR3 DNA: TGTGCCAGCAGCCCCGGGGGGGCTTTCGCGGAGACCCAGTACTTC
CDR3 protein: CASSPGGAFAETQYF

D gene: TRBD2
V gene: TRBV18
J gene: TRBJ2-3
clone size: -
CDR3 DNA: TGTGCCAGCTCATCTCTCACCATGGCATTAGCGGGGACAGATACGCAGTATTTT
CDR3 protein: CASSSLTMALAGTDTQYF

D gene: -
V gene: TRBV30
J gene: TRBJ1-1
clone size: many
CDR3 DNA: TGTGCCTGGAGTCGGGGTTCTCCTGAAGCTTTCTTT
CDR3 protein: CAWSRGSPEAFF

D gene: TRBD2
V gene: TRBV29-1
J gene: TRBJ2-7
clone size: -
CDR3 DNA: TGCAGCGTTGGTGGTAGCGGGTCCTACGAGCAGTACTTC
CDR3 protein: CSVGGSGSYEQYF

D gene: -
V gene: TRBV2
J gene: TRBJ2-4
clone size: -
CDR3 DNA: TGTGCCAGCAGTGGCCCGGGAGCCAAAAACATTCAGTACTTC
CDR3 protein: CASSGPGAKNIQYF

D gene: TRBD2
V gene: TRBV28
J gene: TRBJ2-1
clone size: once
CDR3 DNA: TGTGCCAGCAGTTCCGCTAGCGGCCCGACCTACAATGAGCAGTTCTTC
CDR3 protein: CASSSASGPTYNEQFF

D gene: TRBD2
V gene: TRBV2
J gene: TRBJ2-3
clone size: -
CDR3 DNA: TGTGCCAGCAGCGGAGGACTAGCGGGGGCCCTCGATACGCAGTATTTT
CDR3 protein: CASSGGLAGALDTQYF

D gene: TRBD1
V gene: TRBV5-6
J gene: TRBJ2-1
clone size: -
CDR3 DNA: TGTGCCAGCAGCTCCTGGGTCAGGGGGCATGAGCAGTTCTTC
CDR3 protein: CASSSWVRGHEQFF

D gene: -
V gene: TRBV20-1
J gene: TRBJ1-5
clone size: -
CDR3 DNA: TGCAGTGCTAGTGGCACTAGCTTCAATCAGCCCCAGCATTTT
CDR3 protein: CSASGTSFNQPQHF

D gene: -
V gene: TRBV10-3
J gene: TRBJ1-2
clone size: -
CDR3 DNA: TGTGCCATCAGTGCAACAGTGAACTATGGCTACACCTTC
CDR3 protein: CAISATVNYGYTF

D gene: -
V gene: TRBV7-9
J gene: TRBJ2-2
clone size: -
CDR3 DNA: TGTGCCAGCAGGGACAGCCCGAACACCGGGGAGCTGTTTTTT
CDR3 protein: CASRDSPNTGELFF

D gene: -
V gene: TRBV4-1
J gene: TRBJ2-1
clone size: -
CDR3 DNA: TGCGCCAGCAGCCAAGGCGTGCTGTCGGGGGTCCTTAATGAGCAGTTCTTC
CDR3 protein: CASSQGVLSGVLNEQFF

D gene: TRBD1
V gene: TRBV2
J gene: TRBJ1-6
clone size: -
CDR3 DNA: TGTGCCAGCGGGGGACAGAATAATTCACCCCTCCACTTT
CDR3 protein: CASGGQNNSPLHF

D gene: -
V gene: TRBV6-5
J gene: TRBJ1-4
clone size: -
CDR3 DNA: TGTGCCAGCAGCGACTTGGCCGGGACATCTGAAAAACTGTTTTTT
CDR3 protein: CASSDLAGTSEKLFF

D gene: TRBD2
V gene: TRBV7-8
J gene: TRBJ2-1
clone size: -
CDR3 DNA: TGTGCCAGCAGCTGGTCCGGGACTAGCATTCGGCGTAATGAGCAGTTCTTC
CDR3 protein: CASSWSGTSIRRNEQFF

D gene: -
V gene: TRBV6-5
J gene: TRBJ1-5
clone size: -
CDR3 DNA: TGTGCCAGCAGCCGGACAACAACGGGCAATCAGCCCCAGCATTTT
CDR3 protein: CASSRTTTGNQPQHF

D gene: -
V gene: TRBV5-1
J gene: TRBJ1-1
clone size: -
CDR3 DNA: TGCGCCAGCAGCTTGGGGTTCGGGGAGGTGAACACTGAAGCTTTCTTT
CDR3 protein: CASSLGFGEVNTEAFF

D gene: TRBD1
V gene: TRBV11-2
J gene: TRBJ2-1
clone size: -
CDR3 DNA: TGTGCCAGCAGCTTAGGTTACAGGGGGCCTTCAGCAGAGCAGTTCTTC
CDR3 protein: CASSLGYRGPSAEQFF

D gene: -
V gene: TRBV27
J gene: TRBJ1-1
clone size: -
CDR3 DNA: TGTGCCAGCAGTTCCAGGGGATCCACTGAAGCTTTCTTT
CDR3 protein: CASSSRGSTEAFF

D gene: -
V gene: TRBV5-1
J gene: TRBJ1-2
clone size: -
CDR3 DNA: TGCGCCAGCAGCTTGTATGACAGTCCTAACTATGGCTACACCTTC
CDR3 protein: CASSLYDSPNYGYTF